This T cell receptor beta chain was sequenced for a study of memory CD4+ T cells and cytomegalovirus serostatus. Regarding the study as a whole: 67 of 164 known CMV-associated TCRbeta sequences appeared in CD4+ memory.

Profiled with immunoSEQ multiplex PCR; TCRdb holds only in-frame clones, not every one. The sample holds about 44,000 clones, 75% to 85% seen once. Single viable CD3+CD4+CD8-CD45RO+ cells were sorted as the memory CD4+ T cells. The germline CDR1 and CDR2 sequences are MNHNS and SASEGT. V trimming: 6 bases; J trimming: 5 bases; junction bases outside the gene matches: 9. The CDR3 consists of 15 residues. This clone was observed a handful of times. Its specificity is not known. This TCR was recovered from an adult in good health and CMV-seronegative. Sequencing was performed on memory CD4+ T cells from blood. The chain uses TRBV6-1 and TRBJ1-5; 8 positions match TRBD1. The CDR3 nucleotides are TGTGCCAGCAGGACCGAGACAGGGGCATATCAGCCCCAGCATTTT. As protein: CASRTETGAYQPQHF.